This is a list of T cell receptor beta chains from one sample in a study of blood T cell repertoires in COVID-19. Measured with immunoSEQ multiplex PCR; TCRdb has only the in-frame clones, and not every one. The table shows some 200,000 clones, with nearly 90% occurring only once. The material sequenced was peripheral blood. Every receptor here comes from a man aged 45-65 years with COVID-19, enrolled during active disease. CDR3s include the opening cysteine and the closing phenylalanine or tryptophan. The order of the fields is clone size, J gene, D gene, V gene, CDR3 length, CDR3 protein, CDR3 DNA. A D gene is named only where the DNA matches it firmly. Size tells how often a clone was seen (once, few, many) or the class of an expanded clone, and some rows leave it out.

size: .; J: TRBJ2-1; D: .; V: TRBV25-1; length: 14; CDR3: CASSPPSRGNEQFF; DNA: TGTGCCAGCAGCCCCCCGTCCCGGGGCAATGAGCAGTTCTTC
size: .; J: TRBJ1-1; D: .; V: TRBV3-1/TRBV3-2; length: 13; CDR3: CASSQQQGSEAFF; DNA: TGTGCCAGCAGCCAACAACAGGGTTCTGAAGCTTTCTTT
size: .; J: TRBJ2-1; D: TRBD2; V: TRBV9; length: 17; CDR3: CASSVDGGSRSYNEQFF; DNA: TGTGCCAGCAGCGTAGATGGCGGGAGTCGGTCCTACAATGAGCAGTTCTTC
size: .; J: TRBJ2-7; D: TRBD2; V: TRBV9; length: 15; CDR3: CASSGGLAGEYEQYF; DNA: TGTGCCAGCAGCGGGGGACTAGCGGGGGAATACGAGCAGTACTTC
size: .; J: TRBJ1-1; D: TRBD1; V: TRBV7-9; length: 13; CDR3: CASSLVLTGEAFF; DNA: TGTGCCAGCAGCTTAGTCCTGACAGGGGAAGCTTTCTTT
size: .; J: TRBJ2-2; D: .; V: TRBV5-4; length: 14; CDR3: CASSSEMNTGELFF; DNA: TGTGCCAGCAGCTCGGAGATGAACACCGGGGAGCTGTTTTTT
size: .; J: TRBJ1-4; D: .; V: TRBV28; length: 14; CDR3: CASSKGGGNEKLFF; DNA: TGTGCCAGCAGTAAGGGGGGGGGAAATGAAAAACTGTTTTTT
size: .; J: TRBJ2-3; D: TRBD2; V: TRBV24-1; length: 15; CDR3: CATSDPSGRGDTQYF; DNA: TGTGCCACCAGTGATCCTAGCGGGAGGGGAGATACGCAGTATTTT
size: .; J: TRBJ2-1; D: .; V: TRBV5-6; length: 19; CDR3: CASSFELANTRSSYNEQFF; DNA: TGTGCCAGCAGCTTCGAACTAGCCAATACTAGGAGCTCCTACAATGAGCAGTTCTTC
size: .; J: TRBJ2-5; D: TRBD2; V: TRBV15; length: 17; CDR3: CATSRDMASGNGETQYF; DNA: TGTGCCACCAGCAGAGATATGGCTAGCGGGAATGGGGAGACCCAGTACTTC
size: .; J: TRBJ2-3; D: TRBD1; V: TRBV19; length: 15; CDR3: CASSLDRASTDTQYF; DNA: TGTGCCAGTAGCTTAGACAGGGCTAGCACAGATACGCAGTATTTT
size: .; J: TRBJ1-5; D: .; V: TRBV2; length: 13; CDR3: CASRQGPDQPQHF; DNA: TGTGCCAGCAGACAGGGTCCAGATCAGCCCCAGCATTTT
size: .; J: TRBJ1-1; D: TRBD1; V: TRBV6-5; length: 15; CDR3: CASSPQMGWDSEAFF; DNA: TGTGCCAGCAGTCCCCAAATGGGGTGGGACAGTGAAGCTTTCTTT
size: .; J: TRBJ2-3; D: .; V: TRBV5-6; length: 15; CDR3: CASSLAAGVRDTQYF; DNA: TGTGCCAGCAGCTTGGCGGCAGGGGTTAGAGATACGCAGTATTTT
size: .; J: TRBJ1-2; D: .; V: TRBV5-6; length: 15; CDR3: CASSLAVRGNYGYTF; DNA: TGTGCCAGCAGCTTGGCCGTCCGGGGGAACTATGGCTACACCTTC
size: .; J: TRBJ2-1; D: .; V: TRBV3-1/TRBV3-2; length: 15; CDR3: CASSQGRGGENEQFF; DNA: TGTGCCAGCAGCCAAGGGCGGGGTGGGGAGAATGAGCAGTTCTTC
size: once; J: TRBJ2-1; D: .; V: TRBV5-4; length: 12; CDR3: CATGGYNNEQFF; DNA: TGTGCCACGGGGGGCTATAACAATGAGCAGTTCTTC
size: once; J: TRBJ1-3; D: .; V: TRBV19; length: 13; CDR3: CASSISSGNTIYF; DNA: TGTGCCAGTAGTATTTCTTCTGGAAACACCATATATTTT
size: few; J: TRBJ1-1; D: .; V: TRBV6-5; length: 13; CDR3: CASRADRNTEAFF; DNA: TGTGCCAGCAGAGCGGACAGAAACACTGAAGCTTTCTTT
size: .; J: TRBJ2-3; D: TRBD2; V: TRBV5-4; length: 16; CDR3: CASSWGLAGGTDTQYF; DNA: TGTGCCAGCAGCTGGGGACTAGCGGGGGGCACAGATACGCAGTATTTT
size: .; J: TRBJ1-2; D: .; V: TRBV9; length: 13; CDR3: CASSTSTNYGYTF; DNA: TGTGCCAGCAGCACCTCTACTAACTATGGCTACACCTTC
size: .; J: TRBJ2-5; D: TRBD1; V: TRBV7-9; length: 16; CDR3: CASSLEGTGGGETQYF; DNA: TGTGCCAGCAGCTTAGAAGGGACAGGGGGCGGAGAGACCCAGTACTTC
size: .; J: TRBJ2-1; D: .; V: TRBV19; length: 14; CDR3: CASSTGTAYNEQFF; DNA: TGTGCCAGTAGTACCGGGACTGCCTACAATGAGCAGTTCTTC
size: .; J: TRBJ1-1; D: TRBD1; V: TRBV6-1; length: 15; CDR3: CASSDRQGTRASAFF; DNA: TGTGCCAGCAGTGACAGACAGGGCACCCGGGCTTCAGCTTTCTTT
size: once; J: TRBJ2-2; D: .; V: TRBV7-8; length: 15; CDR3: CASSSDTANTGELFF; DNA: TGTGCCAGCAGCTCCGACACCGCGAACACCGGGGAGCTGTTTTTT
size: .; J: TRBJ2-7; D: .; V: TRBV2; length: 15; CDR3: CASSFQSGQTYEQYF; DNA: TGTGCCAGCAGCTTCCAGTCGGGACAAACCTACGAGCAGTACTTC
size: .; J: TRBJ2-1; D: .; V: TRBV5-6; length: 12; CDR3: CASSLAENEQFF; DNA: TGTGCCAGCAGCTTAGCGGAAAATGAGCAGTTCTTC